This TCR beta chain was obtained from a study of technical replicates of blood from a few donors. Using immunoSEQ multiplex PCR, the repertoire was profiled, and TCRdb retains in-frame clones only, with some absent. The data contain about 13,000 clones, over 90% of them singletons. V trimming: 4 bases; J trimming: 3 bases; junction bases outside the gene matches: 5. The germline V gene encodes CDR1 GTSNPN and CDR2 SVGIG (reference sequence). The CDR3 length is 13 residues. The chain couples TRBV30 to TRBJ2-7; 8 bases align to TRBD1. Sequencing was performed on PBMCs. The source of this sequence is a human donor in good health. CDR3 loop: CAWTGQGYYEQYF. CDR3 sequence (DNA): TGTGCCTGGACCGGACAGGGCTACTACGAGCAGTACTTC.